Presented here are 25 T cell receptor beta chains from one specimen sequenced in a study of neurological immune-mediated disorders. In TCRdb, the 5' RACE reads were re-called with MiXCR into one record per CDR3 protein. The table lists 50,000 to 60,000 distinct CDR3 sequences, roughly 17% of them singletons. Sequenced sample: PBMCs. The receptors stem from a man aged 55 to 70 in good health.

This clonotype was observed at least ten times. The chain links TRBV12-3 or TRBV12-4 to TRBJ1-1; TRBD1 matches at 7 bases. The CDR3 sequence is 14 residues long. The trim removed 2 bases at V and 4 bases at J, leaving 4 bases unmatched. CDR3 nucleotides: TGTGCCAGCAGTTTACAGGGGGGGGTCACTGAAGCTTTCTTT. Amino acid sequence: CASSLQGGVTEAFF.

This clonotype was counted many times. The V gene is TRBV20-1, the J gene TRBJ1-5; D remains unclear. Germline CDR1 is DFQATT and CDR2 is SNEGSKA (reference sequence). The V end lost 3 bases, the J end lost 9 bases, and 12 bases lay between the germline ends. The CDR3 is 12 residues long. As DNA, the CDR3 is TGCAGTGCTAGTGATCAGAGGAGGCCCCAGCATTTT. It specifies CSASDQRRPQHF.

In this sample, this clonotype turned up many times. The rearrangement uses TRBV7-2 and TRBJ2-3; D gene uncertain. This CDR3 region has 13 residues. The V gene lost 6 bases and the J gene lost 4 bases, with 11 bases spanning the gap. Germline assignment: CDR1 SGHTA and CDR2 FQGNSA. CDR3 loop: CASSLRRSDTQYF. The CDR3 region has the DNA TGTGCCAGCAGTTTGAGGAGATCAGATACGCAGTATTTT.

V is TRBV6-1 and J is TRBJ1-2; 9 positions agree with TRBD1. The CDR3 is 16 amino acids. Trimming cost V 0 bases and J 7 bases; bases outside gene matches: 9. Germline loops: CDR1 MNHNS, CDR2 SASEGT. DNA for the CDR3: TGTGCCAGCAGTGAAGCTGCCACCGGACAGGGGATTGGCTACACCTTC. It encodes CASSEAATGQGIGYTF.

The table lists this clonotype with many counts. The chain employs TRBV28 and TRBJ2-7; TRBD2 matches at 11 bases. Germline V gene lookup returns CDR1 MDHEN and CDR2 SYDVKM. The CDR3 spans 16 residues. J gave up 0 bases and V 1 base, and 2 bases lay outside the gene matches. The CDR3 sequence: CASSLSGTSGSYEQYF. The CDR3 DNA reads as TGTGCCAGCAGTTTATCAGGGACTAGCGGCTCCTACGAGCAGTACTTC.

Regarding this clonotype: A much more abundant neighbour one base away suggests this may be a read error. The chain links TRBV7-2 to TRBJ2-1, with 9 bases that match TRBD2. The CDR3 is 16 residues long. Germline CDR1 is SGHTA and CDR2 is FQGNSA. V was clipped by 0 bases and J by 9 bases; unmatched bases: 9. The CDR3 loop is CASSLARTSERGEQFF. In DNA, the CDR3 is TGTGCCAGCAGCTTAGCGCGGACTAGCGAGAGAGGTGAGCAGTTCTTC.

V and J are TRBV10-3 and TRBJ2-2; 7 bases align to TRBD2. Germline CDR1 reads ENHRY; CDR2 reads SYGVKD. CDR3 length equals 14 residues. V gave up 10 bases and J gave up 0 bases; unmatched junction bases: 5. CDR3 sequence (DNA): TGTGCCACAAAAAGCGGGACGAACACCGGGGAGCTGTTTTTT. It specifies CATKSGTNTGELFF.

The chain joins TRBV6-5 to TRBJ1-1, with D perhaps matching TRBD1 (5 bases). Germline CDR1 and CDR2: MNHEY and SVGAGI. The V gene lost 7 bases and the J gene lost 2 bases, with 20 bases spanning the gap. The CDR3 has 16 residues. CDR3 nucleotide sequence: TGTGCCAGCACCGGGGCATACGACCCCGGTAACACTGAAGCTTTCTTT. It encodes CASTGAYDPGNTEAFF.

This clonotype is labeled medium-sized (0.01 to 0.1%). The chain uses TRBV27 and TRBJ1-2, with D perhaps matching TRBD1 (5 bases). The CDR3 consists of 14 residues. The V gene's germline CDR1 is MNHEY and CDR2 SMNVEV (reference sequence). Deletions cut 6 bases from V and 5 bases from J, with 16 bases between. CDR3 in amino acids: CASRSGLDLYGYTF. The DNA for the CDR3 is TGTGCCAGCAGGTCAGGGTTGGACCTTTATGGCTACACCTTC.

This chain links TRBV9 with TRBJ2-2; no clear D gene. CDR1 and CDR2 (germline): SGDLS, YYNGEE. This CDR3 is built from 13 residues. V was cut by 0 bases and J by 6 bases, with 6 bases left in between. The CDR3 bases are TGTGCCAGCAGCGTAGTTGAGGCCGGGGAGCTGTTTTTT. This sequence encodes CASSVVEAGELFF. Supplemented by reference TRBV9 and TRBJ2-2, the full variable domain reads DSGVTQTPKHLITATGQRVTLRCSPRSGDLSVYWYQQSLDQGLQFLIQYYNGEERAKGNILERFSAQQFPDLHSELNLSSLELGDSALYFCASSVVEAGELFFGEGSRLTVL.

This clonotype was observed at least ten times. The rearrangement links TRBV7-2 to TRBJ2-7; 7 bases fit TRBD2. Germline-derived CDR1 and CDR2 are SGHTA and FQGNSA. The CDR3 extends over 15 amino acids. Germline trimming cut 1 base from V and 3 bases from J; bases unmatched to any gene: 6. In DNA form, the CDR3 reads TGTGCCAGCAGCTTAGTACCGGGGGGAGTCTACGAGCAGTACTTC. Its protein product is CASSLVPGGVYEQYF.

V is TRBV6-5 and J is TRBJ2-1; 9 bases are shared with TRBD2. CDR1 and CDR2 (germline): MNHEY, SVGAGI. This CDR3 contains 15 residues. After removal of 7 bases from V and 9 bases from J, the junction contained 13 bases not matched to a gene. DNA for the CDR3: TGTGCCAGCACTCCTAGCGGGGCCAGGGTCGGTGAGCAGTTCTTC. It codes for CASTPSGARVGEQFF.

This clonotype was observed many times. The CDR3 loop reads CASSPRDRGDTEAFF. The CDR3 DNA reads as TGTGCCAGCAGCCCCCGGGACAGGGGAGACACTGAAGCTTTCTTT. The V and J genes are TRBV5-5 and TRBJ1-1; TRBD1 agrees at 10 bases. This CDR3 has 15 residues. The junction had 6 bases not matched to a gene; V was cut back by 4 bases and J by 3 bases. The germline V gene has CDR1 SGHKS and CDR2 YYEKEE (reference sequence).

This clonotype was seen at least ten times. The V and J genes are TRBV29-1 and TRBJ2-1; D may correspond to TRBD1 or TRBD2 (5 bases each). CDR3 length: 14 amino acids. The germline gives CDR1 SQVTM, CDR2 ANQGSEA. Trimming stripped 4 bases from V and 0 bases from J, with 10 bases between. CDR3 nucleotide sequence: TGCAGCGTTGTGGGGGTAGACTCCTACAATGAGCAGTTCTTC. This sequence encodes CSVVGVDSYNEQFF.

Many counts were recorded for this clonotype. This rearrangement joins TRBV20-1 to TRBJ2-1; 7 positions match TRBD1. The CDR3 contains 15 residues. Germline V gene lookup returns CDR1 DFQATT and CDR2 SNEGSKA (reference sequence). After removal of 0 bases from V and 4 bases from J, the junction contained 6 bases not matched to a gene. CDR3: CSARDWGTVYNEQFF. CDR3 nucleotide sequence: TGCAGTGCTAGAGATTGGGGGACAGTGTACAATGAGCAGTTCTTC.

Many counts were recorded for this clonotype. The chain recombines TRBV20-1 with TRBJ2-7, with TRBD2 matching over 12 bases. The CDR3 runs to 16 residues. With V trimmed by 6 bases and J by 3 bases, 12 bases remained unmatched. Germline assignment: CDR1 DFQATT and CDR2 SNEGSKA (reference sequence). CDR3 bases: TGCAGTGCGGTAATGCCGACTAGCGGGAGACTCTACGAGCAGTACTTC. Its translation is CSAVMPTSGRLYEQYF.

This clonotype was seen at least ten times. The chain joins TRBV20-1 to TRBJ1-5; D might be TRBD1 (6 bases). Between the trimmed V and J ends, which lost 4 bases and 2 bases, there was a span of 15 bases. Germline V gives CDR1 DFQATT, CDR2 SNEGSKA (reference sequence). The CDR3 sequence is 15 residues long. The CDR3: CSAITTGYGNQPQHF. In nucleotides, the CDR3 is TGCAGTGCTATAACCACAGGGTACGGCAATCAGCCCCAGCATTTT.

In its sample, this clonotype was seen many times. The rearrangement joins TRBV7-8 to TRBJ2-1; 9 positions match TRBD1. The germline gives CDR1 SGHVS, CDR2 FQNEAQ. The CDR3 has 14 amino acids. The V segment lost 2 bases and the J segment 15 bases; nucleotides outside the gene matches: 11. CDR3 bases: TGTGCCAGCAGCTTAAGTCTCTCGGGACAGGGTCGGTTCTTC. Residues: CASSLSLSGQGRFF.

This clonotype was picked up many times. The chain employs TRBV12-3 or TRBV12-4 and TRBJ2-1; 7 bases line up with TRBD1. J was trimmed by 5 bases and V by 6 bases; bases with no gene match: 7. The CDR3 totals 14 residues. CDR3 nucleotide sequence: TGTGCCAGCAGCCAAGGGACAGCACACAATGAGCAGTTCTTC. Translated, it gives CASSQGTAHNEQFF.

This clonotype was counted ten times or more. The chain joins TRBV3-1 to TRBJ1-1; a possible D gene is TRBD1 (6 bases). The CDR3 totals 13 residues. Germline CDR1 LGHDT, CDR2 YNNKEL (reference sequence). Between the trimmed V and J ends, which lost 4 bases and 1 base, there was a span of 7 bases. The CDR3 reads CASSPRGNTEAFF. The CDR3 bases are TGTGCCAGCAGCCCCAGGGGGAACACTGAAGCTTTCTTT.

This clonotype appeared many times. The rearrangement links TRBV5-1 to TRBJ1-1; possible D gene TRBD1, 5 bases. Germline CDR1 and CDR2: SGHRS and YFSETQ. V was cut by 0 bases and J by 7 bases, with 13 bases left in between. This CDR3 is 14 amino acids long. In DNA form, the CDR3 reads TGCGCCAGCAGCTTGGCCGGGGCACACCTTGAAGCTTTCTTT. As protein: CASSLAGAHLEAFF.

The rearrangement links TRBV20-1 to TRBJ2-3; TRBD2 matches at 12 bases. V lost 3 bases to trimming and J lost 3 bases; unmatched junction nucleotides: 7. Germline assignment: CDR1 DFQATT and CDR2 SNEGSKA (reference sequence). The length of the CDR3 is 16 residues. The CDR3 region has the DNA TGCAGTGCTAGCCCTCATCTAGCGGGAGGGACAGATACGCAGTATTTT. Translation: CSASPHLAGGTDTQYF.

This clonotype was recorded at least ten times. This sequence joins TRBV3-1 and TRBJ1-5; D possibly corresponds to TRBD1 (5 bases). This CDR3 region has 14 residues. V dropped 5 bases and J dropped 0 bases, with 8 bases sitting between them. CDR1 is LGHDT and CDR2 is YNNKEL in the germline V gene (reference sequence). The CDR3 DNA reads as TGTGCCAGCAGCGGCGGACATAGCAATCAGCCCCAGCATTTT. Residues: CASSGGHSNQPQHF.

In this sample, this clonotype turned up many times. V gene TRBV18 combines with J gene TRBJ2-7; 10 bases match TRBD2. CDR3 size: 15 residues. V gave up 5 bases and J gave up 2 bases; unmatched junction bases: 6. Germline V gives CDR1 KGHSH, CDR2 LQKENI. As DNA, the CDR3 is TGTGCCAGCTCAACCTCCGGGACTAGCGCCTACGAGCAGTACTTC. It specifies CASSTSGTSAYEQYF.

This clonotype was counted many times. J is TRBJ1-2 and V is TRBV4-1; 10 nucleotides match TRBD1. This CDR3 comprises 16 residues. Germline CDR1 MGHRA, CDR2 YSYEKL. Germline trimming cut 1 base from V and 2 bases from J; bases unmatched to any gene: 4. The CDR3 bases are TGCGCCAGCAGCCAAGGGGACAGGGGAAGAAACTATGGCTACACCTTC. It yields the protein CASSQGDRGRNYGYTF.